This T cell receptor beta chain was retrieved from a study of response to subunit inactivated influenza vaccine. The sample holds a few counts of this clonotype. Each CDR3 protein gets one entry after TCRdb re-called the RT-PCR reads with MiXCR. Here the sample spans under 800,000 distinct CDR3 sequences, 14% being singletons. The CDR3 contains 12 residues. V is TRBV21-1 and J is TRBJ1-2; no check of the table's D call, TRBD1, against the DNA was made. TRBV21-1 is marked as a pseudogene. The TCR was taken from a man aged 45-60 years who received an inactivated influenza vaccine. This specimen consisted of PBMCs from blood, obtained less than 15 days before vaccination. CDR3 amino acids: CASSIRDRRNYF. DNA of the CDR3: TGTGCCAGCAGCATCCGGGACAGGAGGAATTACTTC.